Listed here are 23 T cell receptor beta chains from one sample, sequenced in a study of regulatory T cells in long-lasting Graves disease. HTBI primers from iRepertoire and Arm-PCR of CDR3 regions yielded the TCR beta libraries. One entry per CDR3 protein, called by TCRdb with MiXCR from the multiplex PCR reads. The sample lists around 500,000 distinct CDR3 sequences, less than 25% occurring once. Stated time point: persistent/refractory GD, antithyroid drugs over 5 years with positive TRAb. Extracted RNA from PBMCs served as the source of the TCR library. The sample here was peripheral blood mononuclear cells (PBMCs), taken when the disease was refractory, from a patient treated with antithyroid drugs. The receptor source for this set is a female donor with Graves disease.

The sample holds many counts of this clonotype. The chain has TRBV6-2 or TRBV6-3 and TRBJ1-2, with D tentatively TRBD1 (5 bases). This CDR3 has 15 amino acids. Germline CDR1 is MNHEY and CDR2 is SVGEGT. Trimming removed 10 bases at V and 4 bases at J, with 22 bases between. The CDR3 nucleotides read TGTGCCATCCCGAGAGTAGACAGAATTGTCTATGGCTACACCTTC. Translating it yields CAIPRVDRIVYGYTF.

The V and J genes are TRBV15 and TRBJ2-2, with TRBD1 matching over 10 bases. V was pared by 1 base and J by 6 bases, with 5 bases of the junction left unmatched. Per the germline V gene, CDR1 is LNHNV and CDR2 is YYDKDF (reference sequence). The CDR3 runs to 16 residues. The chain's CDR3 is CATSRAGTGVAGELFF. The CDR3 DNA reads as TGTGCCACCAGCAGAGCGGGGACAGGGGTTGCCGGGGAGCTGTTTTTT.

On this clonotype: This may be a read error: a much more frequent sequence differs by one nucleotide. This sequence joins TRBV27 and TRBJ2-7, with 7 positions matching TRBD1. Germline loops: CDR1 MNHEY, CDR2 SMNVEV (reference sequence). The junction had 7 bases not matched to a gene; V was cut back by 5 bases and J by 3 bases. The CDR3 runs 14 residues. The DNA of the CDR3 is TGTGCCAGCAGTGGATACAGGGGATACTACGAGCAGTACTTC. This sequence encodes CASSGYRGYYEQYF.

This clonotype was seen repeatedly, ten times or more. The chain's CDR3 is CASSQDLIQETQYF. The CDR3 nucleotides are TGTGCCAGCAGCCAAGATCTAATCCAAGAGACCCAGTACTTC. The chain links TRBV3-1 to TRBJ2-5; D gene ambiguous. V was clipped by 0 bases and J by 1 base, with 6 bases between them. The CDR3 is 14 residues long. CDR1 and CDR2 (germline): LGHDT, YNNKEL (reference sequence).

This clonotype was detected a few times. The V and J genes are TRBV3-1 and TRBJ2-3; no clear D gene. The CDR3 has 16 amino acids. V was cut by 1 base and J by 0 bases, with 11 bases left in between. Germline assignment: CDR1 LGHDT and CDR2 YNNKEL (reference sequence). The CDR3: CASSQAATYSTDTQYF. The CDR3 nucleotides read TGTGCCAGCAGCCAAGCGGCTACCTATAGCACAGATACGCAGTATTTT.

The CDR3 reads CSALGHRNTEAFF. The CDR3 nucleotides are TGCAGTGCTTTGGGGCACAGGAACACTGAAGCTTTCTTT. The chain employs TRBV20-1 and TRBJ1-1, with a weak D call TRBD1 (5 bases). Germline V lookup: CDR1 DFQATT, CDR2 SNEGSKA (reference sequence). This CDR3 is 13 amino acids long. V was shortened by 5 bases and J by 1 base, with 11 bases between the two germline ends.

V usage is TRBV6-2 or TRBV6-3 and J usage is TRBJ2-7, with TRBD1 identical over 7 bases. Germline loops: CDR1 MNHEY, CDR2 SVGEGT. The length of the CDR3 is 15 residues. J lost 2 bases, V lost 2 bases, and 6 bases had no gene match. The CDR3: CASSYGTEVPYEQYF. In DNA, the CDR3 is TGTGCCAGCAGTTACGGGACAGAGGTCCCCTACGAGCAGTACTTC.

Comment on this clonotype: This sequence may be a read error, since a much larger clone differs from it by one base. This chain connects TRBV28 to TRBJ1-4; TRBD1 is a possible D gene (6 bases). Germline V gene data show CDR1 as MDHEN and CDR2 as SYDVKM. CDR3 size: 14 residues. CDR3 in amino acids: CASRETGLNGKLFF. The CDR3 DNA reads as TGTGCCAGCAGGGAGACAGGCCTTAATGGAAAACTGTTTTTT.

Points on this clonotype: A read error may produce the germline difference seen at one junction end. The chain uses TRBV19 and TRBJ1-2; D is possibly TRBD1 (5 bases). The CDR3 sequence is 14 residues long. Per the germline V gene, CDR1 is LNHDA and CDR2 is SQIVND (reference sequence). The CDR3 nucleotides are TGTGCCAGTAGGGGGGACTTAACTAACTATGGCCACACCTTC. This codes for CASRGDLTNYGHTF.

The V and J genes are TRBV30 and TRBJ1-1, with 8 bases that match TRBD1. Germline-derived CDR1 and CDR2 are GTSNPN and SVGIG (reference sequence). The CDR3 loop spans 11 amino acids. The J segment lost 11 bases and the V segment lost 4 bases, leaving 6 bases of the junction unmatched. The CDR3 DNA reads TGTGCCTGGACCAGGGGGCTTTGGGCTTTCTTT. As protein: CAWTRGLWAFF.

The genes are TRBV4-1 and TRBJ2-7, with D possibly TRBD1 on 5 matching bases. This CDR3 spans 13 amino acids. Germline CDR1 and CDR2: MGHRA and YSYEKL. Trimming stripped 0 bases from V and 6 bases from J, with 9 bases between. CDR3 DNA sequence: TGCGCCAGCAGCCAAGACAGGGTAGGCGAGCAGTACTTC. It encodes CASSQDRVGEQYF.

This sequence joins TRBV6-1 and TRBJ2-1; 13 bases agree with TRBD2. Germline lookup yields CDR1 MNHNS and CDR2 SASEGT. The CDR3 contains 17 residues. V was pared by 6 bases and J by 1 base, with 6 bases of the junction left unmatched. This CDR3 is CASRRGTSGISYNEQFF. In DNA, the CDR3 is TGTGCCAGCAGACGGGGGACTAGCGGGATTTCCTACAATGAGCAGTTCTTC.

This clonotype occurred many times. Germline and junction disagree at one end, which may indicate a read error. This sequence joins TRBV2 and TRBJ2-7; 9 bases are a match to TRBD1. Germline CDR1 SNHLY, CDR2 FYNNEI. The CDR3 runs 12 residues. In DNA, the CDR3 is TGTGCCACCCCCGGACAGGGGTACGAACAGTACTTC. It codes for CATPGQGYEQYF.

The chain combines TRBV27 with TRBJ1-1; a weak D match, TRBD1 (6 bases). CDR3 size: 16 residues. The V end was cut by 6 bases, the J end by 3 bases, with 20 bases between. From germline, CDR1 is MNHEY and CDR2 SMNVEV (reference sequence). CDR3 DNA sequence: TGTGCCAGCAGCCAAGAGAGGCTCAGGGGTTACACTGAAGCTTTCTTT. Protein product: CASSQERLRGYTEAFF.

With regard to this clonotype: A much larger clone lies a single base off, so this may be a read error. The V gene is TRBV7-3, the J gene TRBJ1-4; D perhaps matches TRBD1 (5 bases). The germline V gene has CDR1 SGHTA and CDR2 FQGTGA. This CDR3 contains 14 residues. CDR3 loop: CASSAQGGDEKLSF. The CDR3 DNA reads TGTGCCAGCAGCGCCCAGGGAGGAGATGAAAAACTGTCTTTT.

This clonotype was detected only a few times. A much bigger clone sits one base away, suggesting this may be a read error. This chain joins TRBV6-1 and TRBJ2-7; either TRBD1 or TRBD2 may fit D (6 bases each). The V gene lost 9 bases and the J gene lost 0 bases, with 9 bases spanning the gap. The CDR3 sequence is 12 residues long. Germline-derived CDR1 and CDR2 are MNHNS and SASEGT. CDR3 coding DNA: TGTGCCAGGGGGGGCTCCTCCTACGAGCAGTACTTC. This codes for CARGGSSYEQYF.

The table lists this clonotype with many counts. The rearrangement joins TRBV6-1 to TRBJ2-7; 7 bases match TRBD2. There are 11 residues in the CDR3. Trimming removed 10 bases from V and 2 bases from J; junction bases left unmatched: 2. Germline-derived CDR1 and CDR2 are MNHNS and SASEGT. The CDR3 spells CAIGTTYEQYF. CDR3 bases: TGTGCCATCGGGACTACCTACGAGCAGTACTTC.

Only a few counts were recorded for this clonotype. The rearrangement uses TRBV6-5 and TRBJ1-5; 7 positions agree with TRBD1. Germline V gene lookup returns CDR1 MNHEY and CDR2 SVGAGI. This CDR3 is built from 14 residues. The J segment lost 6 bases and the V segment lost 2 bases, leaving 4 bases of the junction unmatched. The CDR3 DNA is TGTGCCAGCAGTTACGCACAGGGGACTCAGCCCCAGCATTTT. Translated, it gives CASSYAQGTQPQHF.

There are a few counts of this clonotype. This rearrangement joins TRBV11-2 to TRBJ2-3; the D gene is possibly TRBD1 (7 bases). Germline V gene data show CDR1 as SGHAT and CDR2 as FQNNGV. The V and J ends lost 3 bases and 4 bases respectively, with 14 bases between them. The CDR3 extends over 15 amino acids. The CDR3 spells CASSFTAGGSDTQYF. The CDR3 nucleotides are TGTGCCAGCAGCTTCACGGCAGGGGGGTCAGATACGCAGTATTTT.

Ten or more counts support this clonotype. This chain links TRBV15 with TRBJ2-5; 9 bases are a match to TRBD2. Looked up from germline, CDR1 is LNHNV and CDR2 is YYDKDF (reference sequence). The CDR3 sequence is 17 residues long. Trimming took 0 bases from V and 5 from J; bases not matched to a gene: 10. The CDR3 spells CATSREPLSGSRETQYF. In nucleotides, the CDR3 is TGTGCCACCAGCAGAGAGCCGCTTAGCGGGAGCAGGGAGACCCAGTACTTC. Full variable domain (missing parts from reference TRBV15 and TRBJ2-5): DAMVIQNPRYQVTQFGKPVTLSCSQTLNHNVMYWYQQKSSQAPKLLFHYYDKDFNNEADTPDNFQSRRPNTSFCFLDIRSPGLGDTAMYLCATSREPLSGSRETQYFGPGTRLLVL.

This clonotype was seen many times. V and J are TRBV12-3 or TRBV12-4 and TRBJ2-5; D not resolved. Trimming shortened V by 2 bases and J by 5 bases, and 12 bases separated the two germline ends. The CDR3 has 14 amino acids. The CDR3 sequence: CASSLTEREETQYF. The CDR3 DNA reads as TGTGCCAGCAGTTTAACGGAGAGAGAGGAGACCCAGTACTTC.

Worth noting for this clonotype: A far more abundant clone sits one base away, making this likely a read error. This chain links TRBV7-2 with TRBJ2-5; 11 nucleotides match TRBD2. This CDR3 is 14 amino acids long. From germline, CDR1 is SGHTA and CDR2 FQGNSA. Losses at the gene ends were 5 bases for V and 11 bases for J; bases not matched to a gene: 10. The CDR3 DNA is TGTGCCAGCAGCCACCGGGGGACTAGCGGCGATCAGTACTTC. Translation gives CASSHRGTSGDQYF.

This clonotype appeared many times. The chain links TRBV15 to TRBJ1-5, with D unresolved. This CDR3 spans 13 amino acids. V lost 0 bases and J lost 5, with 5 bases in between. Looked up from germline, CDR1 is LNHNV and CDR2 is YYDKDF (reference sequence). As DNA, the CDR3 is TGTGCCACCAGCAGAGATAAGGATCAGCCCCAGCATTTT. Translated: CATSRDKDQPQHF.